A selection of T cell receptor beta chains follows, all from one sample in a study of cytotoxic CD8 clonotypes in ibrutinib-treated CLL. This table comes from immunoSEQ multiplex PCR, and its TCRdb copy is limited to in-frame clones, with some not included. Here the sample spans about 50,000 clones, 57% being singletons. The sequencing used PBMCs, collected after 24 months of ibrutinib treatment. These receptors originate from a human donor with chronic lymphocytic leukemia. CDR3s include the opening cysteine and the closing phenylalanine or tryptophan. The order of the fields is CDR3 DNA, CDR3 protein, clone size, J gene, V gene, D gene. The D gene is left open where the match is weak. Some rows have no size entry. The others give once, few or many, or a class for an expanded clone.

cdr3_nt: TGTGCCAGCAGCCCCCTAGCTGGGCGACAGACCCAGTACTTC
cdr3_aa: CASSPLAGRQTQYF
clone_size: NA
j_call: TRBJ2-5
v_call: TRBV6-5
d_call: NA

cdr3_nt: TGCGCCAGCAGTGAGTCCCCGGATTCCGGGTTAGGCTTT
cdr3_aa: CASSESPDSGLGF
clone_size: NA
j_call: TRBJ1-1
v_call: TRBV10-1
d_call: NA

cdr3_nt: TGCGCCAGCAGCCCCCTCCGGACAGGGTTGGGAGAGCAGTACTTC
cdr3_aa: CASSPLRTGLGEQYF
clone_size: NA
j_call: TRBJ2-7
v_call: TRBV5-1
d_call: TRBD1

cdr3_nt: TGTGCCAGCAGCTTAAGAGTTTCAGCCCGAAATGAGCAGTTCTTC
cdr3_aa: CASSLRVSARNEQFF
clone_size: NA
j_call: TRBJ2-1
v_call: TRBV11-1
d_call: NA

cdr3_nt: TGTGCCAGCAGCAATGATCGGGCCGTAGGCCAGCCCCAGCATTTT
cdr3_aa: CASSNDRAVGQPQHF
clone_size: NA
j_call: TRBJ1-5
v_call: TRBV2
d_call: NA

cdr3_nt: TGTGCCAGCAGCAAAGCGGGGGGGCGCGGGCAAGAGACCCAGTACTTC
cdr3_aa: CASSKAGGRGQETQYF
clone_size: once
j_call: TRBJ2-5
v_call: TRBV21-1
d_call: NA

cdr3_nt: TGTGCCAGCAGCCGGACATCGAACACTGAAGCTTTCTTT
cdr3_aa: CASSRTSNTEAFF
clone_size: NA
j_call: TRBJ1-1
v_call: TRBV11-2
d_call: NA

cdr3_nt: TGTGCCAGCAGCCCGGACAGGAGGCCACCCCTCCACTTT
cdr3_aa: CASSPDRRPPLHF
clone_size: few
j_call: TRBJ1-6
v_call: TRBV6-6
d_call: TRBD1

cdr3_nt: TGTGCCACCAGCAGAGAAGGGTTTAATGAAAAACTGTTTTTT
cdr3_aa: CATSREGFNEKLFF
clone_size: NA
j_call: TRBJ1-4
v_call: TRBV15
d_call: NA

cdr3_nt: TGCGCCAGCAGCCTACAGGGGGAAGATGGCTACACCTTC
cdr3_aa: CASSLQGEDGYTF
clone_size: NA
j_call: TRBJ1-2
v_call: TRBV5-1
d_call: TRBD1

cdr3_nt: TGTGCCAGCAGTTCTACTGGGGGACAGGGGTTCGAGCAGTACTTC
cdr3_aa: CASSSTGGQGFEQYF
clone_size: NA
j_call: TRBJ2-7
v_call: TRBV6-1
d_call: TRBD1

cdr3_nt: TGTGCCGGATCCGGGACAGAGTACACCGGGGAGCTGTTTTTT
cdr3_aa: CAGSGTEYTGELFF
clone_size: NA
j_call: TRBJ2-2
v_call: TRBV2
d_call: TRBD1

cdr3_nt: TGTGCCAGCAGTGAAGCGGTTAGGGGCAAACAAACCTCTGGAAACACCATATATTTT
cdr3_aa: CASSEAVRGKQTSGNTIYF
clone_size: NA
j_call: TRBJ1-3
v_call: TRBV6-1
d_call: NA

cdr3_nt: TGTGCCAGCCGACGCGCAGGGAGGGATGGCTACACCTTC
cdr3_aa: CASRRAGRDGYTF
clone_size: NA
j_call: TRBJ1-2
v_call: TRBV27
d_call: NA

cdr3_nt: TGCAGCGCTCGGGGGGGCATCGAGACCCAGTACTTC
cdr3_aa: CSARGGIETQYF
clone_size: NA
j_call: TRBJ2-5
v_call: TRBV29-1
d_call: TRBD2

cdr3_nt: TGTGCCAGCAGAGTGCGCTCCTATAATTCACCCCTCCACTTT
cdr3_aa: CASRVRSYNSPLHF
clone_size: NA
j_call: TRBJ1-6
v_call: TRBV2
d_call: NA

cdr3_nt: TGTGCCAGCAGCCGTAAGTCCCCTCTCGGAGAGACCCAGTACTTC
cdr3_aa: CASSRKSPLGETQYF
clone_size: NA
j_call: TRBJ2-5
v_call: TRBV27
d_call: NA

cdr3_nt: TGTGCCAGCAGTTACTTAGGGAATAGCTATGGCTACACCTTC
cdr3_aa: CASSYLGNSYGYTF
clone_size: NA
j_call: TRBJ1-2
v_call: TRBV6-6
d_call: NA

cdr3_nt: TGTGCCAGCAGCTTGGCTTTAGAGACCCAGTACTTC
cdr3_aa: CASSLALETQYF
clone_size: NA
j_call: TRBJ2-5
v_call: TRBV5-8
d_call: NA

cdr3_nt: TGTGCCAGCAGCTTGGTCGGGGACTACGAGCAGTACTTC
cdr3_aa: CASSLVGDYEQYF
clone_size: NA
j_call: TRBJ2-7
v_call: TRBV5-8
d_call: NA

cdr3_nt: TGCGCCAGCAGTGGCATCTCCTACGAGCAGTACTTC
cdr3_aa: CASSGISYEQYF
clone_size: NA
j_call: TRBJ2-7
v_call: TRBV10-2
d_call: NA

cdr3_nt: TGCGCCAGCAGCGAAAGCAGGGTGGGTTACACTGAAGCTTTCTTT
cdr3_aa: CASSESRVGYTEAFF
clone_size: NA
j_call: TRBJ1-1
v_call: TRBV5-1
d_call: NA

cdr3_nt: TGTGCCAGCAGCGAAGCTAGGGTCCGGGGGACCCAGTACTTC
cdr3_aa: CASSEARVRGTQYF
clone_size: few
j_call: TRBJ2-5
v_call: TRBV7-7
d_call: NA

cdr3_nt: TGTGCCAGTAGTACGGGGGAAGCCTACGAGCAGTACTTC
cdr3_aa: CASSTGEAYEQYF
clone_size: few
j_call: TRBJ2-7
v_call: TRBV19
d_call: NA

cdr3_nt: TGTGCCAGCAGCCCACATCAGGCCTATGGCTACACCTTC
cdr3_aa: CASSPHQAYGYTF
clone_size: NA
j_call: TRBJ1-2
v_call: TRBV9
d_call: NA

cdr3_nt: TGTGCCAGCAGCGTAGATGCCCAGGGGGAGCAGGGCGGCTACACCTTC
cdr3_aa: CASSVDAQGEQGGYTF
clone_size: NA
j_call: TRBJ1-2
v_call: TRBV9
d_call: TRBD1

cdr3_nt: TGTGCCAGCGGAATAGGTCACAATGAAAAACTGTTTTTT
cdr3_aa: CASGIGHNEKLFF
clone_size: few
j_call: TRBJ1-4
v_call: TRBV2
d_call: NA

cdr3_nt: TGCGCCAGCAGTCCTCGGACTAGCTCCTACGAGCAGTACTTC
cdr3_aa: CASSPRTSSYEQYF
clone_size: few
j_call: TRBJ2-7
v_call: TRBV10-1
d_call: TRBD2

cdr3_nt: TGCAGCGTTGATAACCGACTAGCGGGGGGCGGAAGGTTCGGAGAGACCCAGTACTTC
cdr3_aa: CSVDNRLAGGGRFGETQYF
clone_size: NA
j_call: TRBJ2-5
v_call: TRBV29-1
d_call: TRBD2

cdr3_nt: TGTGCCAGCAGTTTCTCCAGGGAGCGTAGAGGCTACACCTTC
cdr3_aa: CASSFSRERRGYTF
clone_size: NA
j_call: TRBJ1-2
v_call: TRBV6-6
d_call: NA

cdr3_nt: TGTGCCAGCAGCTTGGCGGACGGGTATGGCTACACCTTC
cdr3_aa: CASSLADGYGYTF
clone_size: NA
j_call: TRBJ1-2
v_call: TRBV5-4
d_call: NA

cdr3_nt: TGTGCCAGCAGTGAAGTGGGCACTGAAGCTTTCTTT
cdr3_aa: CASSEVGTEAFF
clone_size: NA
j_call: TRBJ1-1
v_call: TRBV6-1
d_call: NA

cdr3_nt: TGTGCCAGCAGTGGGGGGGGCGTCAATAATTCACCCCTCCACTTT
cdr3_aa: CASSGGGVNNSPLHF
clone_size: few
j_call: TRBJ1-6
v_call: TRBV2
d_call: NA

cdr3_nt: TGTGCCAGCAGCCCGCGGGCCCCGACCGGCGGAAACACCATATATTTT
cdr3_aa: CASSPRAPTGGNTIYF
clone_size: NA
j_call: TRBJ1-3
v_call: TRBV9
d_call: NA

cdr3_nt: TGTGCCAGCAGTAGATCCGGGACAGGGAATCAGCCCCAGCATTTT
cdr3_aa: CASSRSGTGNQPQHF
clone_size: few
j_call: TRBJ1-5
v_call: TRBV6-1
d_call: TRBD1

cdr3_nt: TGTGCCAGCAGGGCGACAGGGGGTAATTCACCCCTCCACTTT
cdr3_aa: CASRATGGNSPLHF
clone_size: NA
j_call: TRBJ1-6
v_call: TRBV6-1
d_call: TRBD1

cdr3_nt: TGTGCCATTCGAAGGACTAGCGGGGACAATGAGCAGTTCTTC
cdr3_aa: CAIRRTSGDNEQFF
clone_size: NA
j_call: TRBJ2-1
v_call: TRBV10-3
d_call: TRBD2

cdr3_nt: TGTGCCAGCAGCTCCCGACAGTTCGCTAACTATGGCTACACCTTC
cdr3_aa: CASSSRQFANYGYTF
clone_size: many
j_call: TRBJ1-2
v_call: TRBV5-4
d_call: NA

cdr3_nt: TGCGCCAGCAGCCCGGGGGGAGCTCGAGAGACCCAGTACTTC
cdr3_aa: CASSPGGARETQYF
clone_size: NA
j_call: TRBJ2-5
v_call: TRBV5-1
d_call: TRBD2

cdr3_nt: TGTGCCAGCAGGGGGGGATGGGTCCAAGAGACCCAGTACTTC
cdr3_aa: CASRGGWVQETQYF
clone_size: few
j_call: TRBJ2-5
v_call: TRBV27
d_call: NA

cdr3_nt: TGTGCCAGCAGCTTAGCTGGGACCTACGAGCAGTACTTC
cdr3_aa: CASSLAGTYEQYF
clone_size: few
j_call: TRBJ2-7
v_call: TRBV11-1
d_call: NA

cdr3_nt: TGTGCCAGCAGTTTCAATAGTGGCAATCAGCCCCAGCATTTT
cdr3_aa: CASSFNSGNQPQHF
clone_size: NA
j_call: TRBJ1-5
v_call: TRBV27
d_call: NA